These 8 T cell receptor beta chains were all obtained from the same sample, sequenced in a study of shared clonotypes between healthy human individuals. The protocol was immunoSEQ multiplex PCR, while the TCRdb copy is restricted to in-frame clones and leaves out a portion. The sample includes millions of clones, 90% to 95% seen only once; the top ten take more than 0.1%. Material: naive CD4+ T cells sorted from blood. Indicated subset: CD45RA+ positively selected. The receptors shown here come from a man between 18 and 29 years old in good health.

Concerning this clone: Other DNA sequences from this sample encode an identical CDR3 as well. This CDR3 is CASSSGPGRFVNYGYTF. DNA for the CDR3: TGTGCCAGCAGCTCGGGCCCTGGCAGATTCGTTAACTATGGCTACACCTTC. The V and J genes are TRBV5-6 and TRBJ1-2; D remains ambiguous. CDR1 and CDR2 (germline): SGHDT, YYEEEE. This CDR3 contains 17 residues. The V end was cut by 3 bases, the J end by 1 base, with 19 bases between.

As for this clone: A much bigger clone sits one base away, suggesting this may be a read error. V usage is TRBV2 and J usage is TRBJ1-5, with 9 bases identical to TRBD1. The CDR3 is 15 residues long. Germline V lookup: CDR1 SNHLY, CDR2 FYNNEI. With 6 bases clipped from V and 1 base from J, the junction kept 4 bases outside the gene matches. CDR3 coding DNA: TGTGCCAGCAGCCCCGGGACAGGGAGCAATCAGCCCCAGCATTTT. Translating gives CASSPGTGSNQPQHF.

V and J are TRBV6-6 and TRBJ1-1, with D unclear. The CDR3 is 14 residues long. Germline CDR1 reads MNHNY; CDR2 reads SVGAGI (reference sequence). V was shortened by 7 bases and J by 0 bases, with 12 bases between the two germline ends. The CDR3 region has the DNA TGTGCCAGCAAGGGCAACGGAATGAACACTGAAGCTTTCTTT. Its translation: CASKGNGMNTEAFF.

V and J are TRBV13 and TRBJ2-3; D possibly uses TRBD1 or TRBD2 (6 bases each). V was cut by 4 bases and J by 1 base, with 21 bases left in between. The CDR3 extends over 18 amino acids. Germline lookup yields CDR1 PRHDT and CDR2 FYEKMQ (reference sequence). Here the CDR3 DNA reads TGTGCCAGCAGCTCCTGGAAAGGAGGGACAACGGGCACAGATACGCAGTATTTT. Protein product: CASSSWKGGTTGTDTQYF.

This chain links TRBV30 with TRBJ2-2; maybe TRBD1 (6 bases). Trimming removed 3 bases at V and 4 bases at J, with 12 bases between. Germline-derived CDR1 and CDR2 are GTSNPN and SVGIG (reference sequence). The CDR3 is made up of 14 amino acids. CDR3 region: CAWRVGQITGELFF. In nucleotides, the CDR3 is TGTGCCTGGAGGGTAGGACAGATCACCGGGGAGCTGTTTTTT.

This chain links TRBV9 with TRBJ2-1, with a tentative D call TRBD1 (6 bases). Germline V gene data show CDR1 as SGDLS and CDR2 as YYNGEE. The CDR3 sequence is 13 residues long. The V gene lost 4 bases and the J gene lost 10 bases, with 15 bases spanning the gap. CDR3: CASSILQGQEQFF. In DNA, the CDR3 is TGTGCCAGCAGCATCTTACAGGGTCAGGAGCAGTTCTTC.

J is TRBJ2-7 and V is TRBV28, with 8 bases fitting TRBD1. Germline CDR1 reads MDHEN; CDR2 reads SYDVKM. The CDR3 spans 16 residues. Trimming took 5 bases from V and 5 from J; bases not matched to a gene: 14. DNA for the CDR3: TGTGCCAGCAGTCGCGCCCCAGGGGGCGCCGTGGACGAGCAGTACTTC. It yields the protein CASSRAPGGAVDEQYF. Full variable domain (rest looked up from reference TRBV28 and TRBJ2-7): DVKVTQSSRYLVKRTGEKVFLECVQDMDHENMFWYRQDPGLGLRLIYFSYDVKMKEKGDIPEGYSVSREKKERFSLILESASTNQTSMYLCASSRAPGGAVDEQYFGPGTRLTVT.

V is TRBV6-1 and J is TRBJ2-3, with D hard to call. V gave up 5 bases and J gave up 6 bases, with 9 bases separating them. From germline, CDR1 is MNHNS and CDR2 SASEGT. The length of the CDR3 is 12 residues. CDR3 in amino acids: CASSPGFDTQYF. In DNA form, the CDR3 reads TGTGCCAGCAGTCCCGGGTTTGATACGCAGTATTTT.